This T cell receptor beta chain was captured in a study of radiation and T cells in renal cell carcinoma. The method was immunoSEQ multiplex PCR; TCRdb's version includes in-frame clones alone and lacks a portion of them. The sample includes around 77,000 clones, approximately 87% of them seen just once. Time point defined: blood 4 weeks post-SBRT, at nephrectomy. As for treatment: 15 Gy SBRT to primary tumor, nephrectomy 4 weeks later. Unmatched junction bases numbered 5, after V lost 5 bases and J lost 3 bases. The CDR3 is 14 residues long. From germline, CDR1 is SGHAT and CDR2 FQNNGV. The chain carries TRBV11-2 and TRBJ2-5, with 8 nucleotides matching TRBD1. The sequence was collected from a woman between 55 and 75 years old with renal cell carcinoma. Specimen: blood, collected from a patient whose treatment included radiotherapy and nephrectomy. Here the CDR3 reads CASSPKDREETQYF. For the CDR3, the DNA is TGTGCCAGCAGCCCCAAGGACAGGGAAGAGACCCAGTACTTC.